The 27 T cell receptor beta chains below come from one sample, sequenced in a study of shared clonotypes between healthy human individuals. Profiled with immunoSEQ multiplex PCR; TCRdb holds only in-frame clones, not every one. The table shows under 750,000 clones, with roughly 72% occurring only once. Sequenced sample: memory CD4+ T cells sorted from blood. Stated subset: CD45RA-negative fraction. The receptors originated from a woman aged 25 to 39 in good health.

This clone has only a few counts. The gene calls are TRBV19 and TRBJ1-5, with no clear D. CDR1 and CDR2 from the germline V gene are LNHDA and SQIVND (reference sequence). This CDR3 contains 19 residues. The V end lost 4 bases, the J end lost 0 bases, and 22 bases lay between the germline ends. CDR3 protein: CASSSSAGVTWASNQPQHF. CDR3 bases: TGTGCCAGTAGTAGCTCCGCCGGGGTGACATGGGCTAGCAATCAGCCCCAGCATTTT.

On this clone: Mismatch with germline at one junction end may stem from a read error. The rearrangement uses TRBV18 and TRBJ2-7, with D possibly being TRBD2 (6 bases). CDR3 size: 14 residues. In germline, CDR1 is KGHSH, CDR2 LQKENI. The CDR3 sequence: CASSPEALATHLSF. CDR3 nucleotide sequence: TGTGCCAGCTCACCAGAGGCCCTAGCGACCCACCTGTCCTTC. Together with reference TRBV18 and TRBJ2-7, the CDR3 gives the full variable domain: NAGVMQNPRHLVRRRGQEARLRCSPMKGHSHVYWYRQLPEEGLKFMVYLQKENIIDESGMPKERFSAEFPKEGPSILRIQQVVRGDSAAYFCASSPEALATHLSFGPGTRLTVT.

This clone came up a few times. The chain couples TRBV18 to TRBJ1-4; D is possibly TRBD1 (5 bases). The CDR3 totals 13 residues. The ends were cut back, 4 bases at V and 8 bases at J, with 11 bases in the middle. Germline assignment: CDR1 KGHSH and CDR2 LQKENI. CDR3 loop: CASSRGMTEKLFF. CDR3 nucleotides: TGTGCCAGCTCACGGGGGATGACGGAAAAACTGTTTTTT. The full variable domain, rest sourced from reference TRBV18 and TRBJ1-4, is NAGVMQNPRHLVRRRGQEARLRCSPMKGHSHVYWYRQLPEEGLKFMVYLQKENIIDESGMPKERFSAEFPKEGPSILRIQQVVRGDSAAYFCASSRGMTEKLFFGSGTQLSVL.

The chain links TRBV7-2 to TRBJ2-3; tentative D call: TRBD2 (5 bases). V lost 5 bases, J lost 6 bases, and 15 bases lay in between. The CDR3 has 14 amino acids. Germline CDR1 is SGHTA and CDR2 is FQGNSA. CDR3 DNA sequence: TGTGCCAGCAGCCCGATTGGACGAGGGGATACGCAGTATTTT. It translates to CASSPIGRGDTQYF.

This clone was picked up a small number of times. This chain uses TRBV28 with TRBJ2-3, with 13 bases that match TRBD2. V was pared by 6 bases and J by 2 bases, with 5 bases of the junction left unmatched. From germline, CDR1 is MDHEN and CDR2 SYDVKM. This CDR3 spans 16 amino acids. As DNA, the CDR3 is TGTGCCAGCAGCCGGACTAGCGGGAGCCCCACAGATACGCAGTATTTT. It is translated as CASSRTSGSPTDTQYF.

The V and J genes are TRBV5-4 and TRBJ2-1, with D unclear. The V end was cut by 3 bases, the J end by 3 bases, with 10 bases between. Germline CDR1 SGHNT, CDR2 YYREEE (reference sequence). The CDR3 is 14 residues long. For the CDR3, the DNA is TGTGCCAGCAGCTCTCGAGACGGCTACAATGAGCAGTTCTTC. Its protein is CASSSRDGYNEQFF.

This chain connects TRBV7-8 to TRBJ2-7; no definite D call. Germline assignment: CDR1 SGHVS and CDR2 FQNEAQ. The CDR3 totals 14 residues. V shed 5 bases and J shed 0 bases, with 11 bases lying between them. The CDR3 is CASSLGLSSYEQYF. The CDR3 region has the DNA TGTGCCAGCAGCCTCGGGCTTAGCTCCTACGAGCAGTACTTC.

This sequence joins TRBV5-8 and TRBJ2-3; TRBD2 matches 10 bases. Trimming cost V 4 bases and J 1 base; bases outside gene matches: 9. There are 17 residues in the CDR3. Germline lookup yields CDR1 SGHTS and CDR2 YDEGEE. CDR3 region: CASSPRGLAGGTDTQYF. The CDR3 coding sequence is TGTGCCAGCAGCCCACGGGGTCTAGCGGGGGGCACAGATACGCAGTATTTT.

The chain employs TRBV6-5 and TRBJ2-5; no clear D gene. V dropped 4 bases and J dropped 2 bases, with 17 bases sitting between them. The CDR3 is made up of 16 amino acids. CDR1 MNHEY and CDR2 SVGAGI come from the germline V gene. CDR3 DNA: TGTGCCAGCAGTTCCGTTGCGCAGCCGATACAAGAGACCCAGTACTTC. Its translation: CASSSVAQPIQETQYF.

The gene calls are TRBV5-1 and TRBJ2-1; TRBD1 aligns across 8 bases. The CDR3 is 17 amino acids. Unmatched junction bases numbered 19, after V lost 2 bases and J lost 12 bases. Per the germline V gene, CDR1 is SGHRS and CDR2 is YFSETQ. This CDR3 reads CASSLPTTGAPFGGQFF. The CDR3, as DNA: TGCGCCAGCAGCTTACCCACGACAGGGGCCCCCTTCGGGGGGCAGTTCTTC. Variable domain in full (rest from reference TRBV5-1 and TRBJ2-1): KAGVTQTPRYLIKTRGQQVTLSCSPISGHRSVSWYQQTPGQGLQFLFEYFSETQRNKGNFPGRFSGRQFSNSRSEMNVSTLELGDSALYLCASSLPTTGAPFGGQFFGPGTRLTVL.

DNA for the CDR3: TGTGCCAGCAGCATAAACCGACAGGGGGGAAATGGCTACACCTTC. This codes for CASSINRQGGNGYTF. V gene TRBV11-2 combines with J gene TRBJ1-2, with TRBD1 matching over 9 bases. J lost 6 bases, V lost 5 bases, and 10 bases had no gene match. This CDR3 contains 15 residues. In germline, CDR1 is SGHAT, CDR2 FQNNGV.

The V call is TRBV15, the J call TRBJ2-7; D call uncertain. Trimming removed 3 bases at V and 1 base at J, with 13 bases between. CDR3 size: 15 residues. Germline V gene sequence: CDR1 LNHNV, CDR2 YYDKDF (reference sequence). CDR3 loop: CATSRGFPGSYEQYF. For the CDR3, the DNA is TGTGCCACCAGCAGGGGGTTCCCCGGATCCTACGAGCAGTACTTC.

This clone was observed a single time. The chain is built from TRBV2 and TRBJ2-7; 8 nucleotides match TRBD1. Germline CDR1 is SNHLY and CDR2 is FYNNEI. CDR3 length equals 14 residues. V was clipped by 6 bases and J by 3 bases; unmatched bases: 7. The CDR3 sequence is CASRQGETNYEQYF. DNA of the CDR3: TGTGCCAGCAGACAGGGGGAGACGAACTACGAGCAGTACTTC.

The gene calls are TRBV14 and TRBJ2-7, with D possibly TRBD1 on 6 matching bases. With 4 bases removed from V and 2 bases from J, the gap between germline ends came to 21 bases. The CDR3 has 17 amino acids. Germline loops: CDR1 SGHDN, CDR2 FVKESK. The CDR3 is CASSPATGDKSTYEQYF. DNA of the CDR3: TGTGCCAGCAGCCCCGCCACCGGGGACAAGTCTACCTACGAGCAGTACTTC.

The rearrangement joins TRBV14 to TRBJ2-7; no firm D call. CDR1 is SGHDN, CDR2 FVKESK, per germline. The V end was cut by 4 bases, the J end by 2 bases, with 9 bases between. The CDR3 is made up of 13 amino acids. This chain's CDR3 is CASSLPNTYEQYF. Here the CDR3 DNA reads TGTGCCAGCAGCCTTCCGAATACCTACGAGCAGTACTTC.

This clone was recorded a few times. The chain combines TRBV18 with TRBJ2-3, with no clear D. Germline CDR1 and CDR2: KGHSH and LQKENI. Between the trimmed V and J ends, which lost 3 bases and 8 bases, there was a span of 12 bases. The CDR3 runs to 13 residues. The CDR3 loop reads CASSPTADGTQYF. In DNA form, the CDR3 reads TGTGCCAGCTCACCTACGGCGGACGGTACGCAGTATTTT.

This chain uses TRBV6-5 with TRBJ1-2; TRBD1 is a possible D gene (5 bases). CDR3 length equals 14 residues. Looked up from germline, CDR1 is MNHEY and CDR2 is SVGAGI. The V end lost 8 bases, the J end lost 8 bases, and 21 bases lay between the germline ends. The CDR3 DNA follows: TGTGCCAGCCATATGCCGGGACCGGCCTACGGCTACACCTTC. Its protein product is CASHMPGPAYGYTF.

The genes are TRBV19 and TRBJ2-2; D may be TRBD2 (5 bases). Germline CDR1 is LNHDA and CDR2 is SQIVND (reference sequence). The CDR3 covers 15 residues. V shed 3 bases and J shed 0 bases, with 8 bases lying between them. The CDR3 is CASSIHGANTGELFF. The CDR3 DNA sequence: TGTGCCAGTAGTATCCACGGGGCGAACACCGGGGAGCTGTTTTTT.

The chain is built from TRBV7-3 and TRBJ2-6; 8 bases are shared with TRBD1. The CDR3 has 18 amino acids. Germline V gene sequence: CDR1 SGHTA, CDR2 FQGTGA. The V and J ends lost 3 bases and 4 bases, in that order; junction bases with no gene match: 11. As DNA, the CDR3 is TGTGCCAGCAGCTTTTTTGGGACAGGAGCGACAGGGGCCAACGTCCTGACTTTC. Translating it yields CASSFFGTGATGANVLTF.

This sequence joins TRBV7-9 and TRBJ1-2, with 7 bases lining up with TRBD1. V was pared by 6 bases and J by 7 bases, with 11 bases of the junction left unmatched. CDR1 and CDR2 (germline): SEHNR, FQNEAQ (reference sequence). This CDR3 region has 14 residues. Here the CDR3 DNA reads TGTGCCAGCAGTCGACCGGGACAGTCTGGTGGCTACACCTTC. Protein product: CASSRPGQSGGYTF.

The chain couples TRBV5-1 to TRBJ2-1, with D possibly being TRBD1 (5 bases). Trimming shortened V by 0 bases and J by 5 bases, and 9 bases separated the two germline ends. CDR1 is SGHRS, CDR2 YFSETQ, per germline. There are 14 residues in the CDR3. CDR3: CASSLDSGNNEQFF. In DNA form, the CDR3 reads TGCGCCAGCAGCTTGGATTCAGGGAACAATGAGCAGTTCTTC.

This chain links TRBV7-9 with TRBJ1-1, with D unresolved. V gave up 2 bases and J gave up 2 bases, with 12 bases separating them. CDR3 length: 15 residues. Per the germline V gene, CDR1 is SEHNR and CDR2 is FQNEAQ (reference sequence). In DNA form, the CDR3 reads TGTGCCAGCAGCTTATTCACCCTGGGAAACACTGAAGCTTTCTTT. Translating it yields CASSLFTLGNTEAFF.

This chain connects TRBV27 to TRBJ1-4, with D possibly being TRBD1 (5 bases). V was pared by 5 bases and J by 4 bases, with 11 bases between. This CDR3 is built from 14 residues. Germline lookup yields CDR1 MNHEY and CDR2 SMNVEV (reference sequence). CDR3: CASSPTRGNEKLFF. Here the CDR3 DNA reads TGTGCCAGCAGTCCAACTAGGGGTAATGAAAAACTGTTTTTT. The variable domain in full, completed from reference TRBV27 and TRBJ1-4, reads EAQVTQNPRYLITVTGKKLTVTCSQNMNHEYMSWYRQDPGLGLRQIYYSMNVEVTDKGDVPEGYKVSRKEKRNFPLILESPSPNQTSLYFCASSPTRGNEKLFFGSGTQLSVL.

This clone occurred a few times. This rearrangement joins TRBV27 to TRBJ1-1; a possible D gene is TRBD1 (5 bases). V was shortened by 0 bases and J by 0 bases, with 17 bases between the two germline ends. CDR3 size: 18 residues. Germline V CDR1 and CDR2: MNHEY, SMNVEV (reference sequence). The CDR3 region has the DNA TGTGCCAGCAGTTTATCCGGGACTTACCCCATATTGAACACTGAAGCTTTCTTT. This sequence encodes CASSLSGTYPILNTEAFF.

V is TRBV7-2 and J is TRBJ2-3; D not certain. Germline V lookup: CDR1 SGHTA, CDR2 FQGNSA. The CDR3 sequence is 19 residues long. V was shortened by 1 base and J by 0 bases, with 20 bases between the two germline ends. The CDR3 coding sequence is TGTGCCAGCAGCTTAGTTGCGCTCGCGACCCAAACTAGCACAGATACGCAGTATTTT. It translates to CASSLVALATQTSTDTQYF.

CDR3 amino acids: CASSVAAGTSTDTQYF. In DNA, the CDR3 is TGTGCCAGCAGCGTTGCAGCGGGAACCAGCACAGATACGCAGTATTTT. The chain combines TRBV7-2 with TRBJ2-3, with 7 bases that match TRBD2. Per the germline V gene, CDR1 is SGHTA and CDR2 is FQGNSA. The CDR3 consists of 16 residues. J lost 0 bases, V lost 5 bases, and 8 bases had no gene match.

This clone has a count of ten or more. The rearrangement links TRBV2 to TRBJ2-2, with 11 bases that match TRBD2. This CDR3 has 17 residues. V was pared by 0 bases and J by 7 bases, with 7 bases of the junction left unmatched. Germline-derived CDR1 and CDR2 are SNHLY and FYNNEI. CDR3 nucleotides: TGTGCCAGCAGTGAAGCGGTAGCGGGAGGGCCCGGCGGGGAGCTGTTTTTT. This codes for CASSEAVAGGPGGELFF.